The next 17 T cell receptor beta chains were all read from a single sample in a study of cytomegalovirus exposure and HLA in healthy donors (TCRdb year 2017). The library was built by means of the immunoSEQ multiplex PCR assay. TCRdb stores this immuneACCESS table with in-frame sequences only. Part of the clones is absent; in the studies checked, under half of the shortfall reflects unresolved V genes, and no reason is known for the rest. This sample gives more than 250,000 clones in total; 87% of them show up just once. In total, the top ten clones hold approximately 1.1% of the sample. What was sequenced was PBMCs. All receptors derive from a woman aged 30 to 39 in good health and CMV-seropositive.

Written as DNA, the CDR3 is TGTGCCAGCAGTTCCCTTTATTCGGGACAGAACACCGGGGAGCTGTTTTTT. Residues: CASSSLYSGQNTGELFF. This rearrangement joins TRBV27 to TRBJ2-2, with a weak D call TRBD1 (6 bases). The CDR3 consists of 17 residues. Germline V lookup: CDR1 MNHEY, CDR2 SMNVEV (reference sequence). V was pared by 4 bases and J by 1 base, with 16 bases between.

This chain joins TRBV5-1 and TRBJ1-5; D is unclear. The CDR3 loop spans 14 amino acids. Trimming removed 3 bases from V and 6 bases from J, with 13 bases in between. CDR1 is SGHRS and CDR2 is YFSETQ in the germline V gene. CDR3 sequence: CASSSGPGSQPQHF. DNA for the CDR3: TGCGCCAGCAGCTCTGGCCCCGGCAGTCAGCCCCAGCATTTT.

The rearrangement uses TRBV5-1 and TRBJ1-4, with TRBD1 matching over 7 bases. Per germline, CDR1 SGHRS and CDR2 YFSETQ. V lost 4 bases, J lost 4 bases, and 4 bases stayed unmatched. The CDR3 spans 14 residues. In DNA, the CDR3 is TGCGCCAGCAGCCGGGACAGAAGTAATGAAAAACTGTTTTTT. Translating gives CASSRDRSNEKLFF.

V usage is TRBV6-1 and J usage is TRBJ2-5; D perhaps matches TRBD1 (5 bases). Germline CDR1 MNHNS, CDR2 SASEGT. The CDR3 has 16 amino acids. Trimming removed 0 bases at V and 5 bases at J, with 16 bases between. CDR3 in amino acids: CASSEARLGAIETQYF. CDR3 nucleotide sequence: TGTGCCAGCAGTGAAGCGCGGCTAGGGGCTATCGAGACCCAGTACTTC.

This clone was seen once. V usage is TRBV30 and J usage is TRBJ1-6; no clear D gene. Trimming stripped 3 bases from V and 12 bases from J, with 15 bases between. CDR1 GTSNPN and CDR2 SVGIG come from the germline V gene (reference sequence). The CDR3 runs to 13 residues. The CDR3, as DNA: TGTGCCTGGAGCCCACTTGGTGGCGAACCCCTCCACTTT. Amino acids: CAWSPLGGEPLHF.

V usage is TRBV6-5 and J usage is TRBJ1-5; 7 bases are a match to TRBD1. The CDR3 length is 15 residues. J lost 3 bases, V lost 6 bases, and 8 bases had no gene match. Looked up from germline, CDR1 is MNHEY and CDR2 is SVGAGI. CDR3 in DNA: TGTGCCAGCAGCGGACAGGCGGGGTCCAATCAGCCCCAGCATTTT. It specifies CASSGQAGSNQPQHF.

The CDR3 spells CASSLLGDRGNTIYF. The CDR3 DNA follows: TGTGCCAGCAGTTTACTTGGCGACAGGGGAAACACCATATATTTT. The chain has TRBV27 and TRBJ1-3; possibly TRBD1 for D (6 bases). CDR1 and CDR2 (germline): MNHEY, SMNVEV (reference sequence). V lost 2 bases, J lost 4 bases, and 12 bases lay in between. CDR3 size: 15 residues.

The V call is TRBV30, the J call TRBJ1-1, with 9 nucleotides matching TRBD1. Trimming cost V 1 base and J 4 bases; bases outside gene matches: 4. CDR3 length: 14 amino acids. The germline gives CDR1 GTSNPN, CDR2 SVGIG (reference sequence). The CDR3 sequence is CAWSGTGAATEAFF. CDR3 in DNA: TGTGCCTGGAGTGGGACAGGGGCGGCCACTGAAGCTTTCTTT.

The genes are TRBV4-1 and TRBJ2-2; no clear D. Germline lookup yields CDR1 MGHRA and CDR2 YSYEKL. The CDR3 loop spans 16 amino acids. The V end was cut by 2 bases, the J end by 5 bases, with 15 bases between. CDR3 coding DNA: TGCGCCAGCAGCCAACCGACTCCTTTGGCGACCGGGGAGCTGTTTTTT. Protein product: CASSQPTPLATGELFF.

V is TRBV27 and J is TRBJ2-2; D uncertain. V was cut by 4 bases and J by 7 bases, with 13 bases left in between. The CDR3 length is 14 residues. Looked up from germline, CDR1 is MNHEY and CDR2 is SMNVEV (reference sequence). CDR3 sequence reads: CASSWLGKGGELFF. For the CDR3, the DNA is TGTGCCAGCAGTTGGTTAGGGAAAGGCGGGGAGCTGTTTTTT.

The V gene is TRBV6-5, the J gene TRBJ2-7; 8 bases agree with TRBD1. J lost 2 bases, V lost 5 bases, and 5 bases had no gene match. The CDR3 runs 14 residues. Germline CDR1 is MNHEY and CDR2 is SVGAGI. In nucleotides, the CDR3 is TGTGCCAGCAGTACTACAGGGGGACCCTACGAGCAGTACTTC. Translating it yields CASSTTGGPYEQYF.

The V gene is TRBV28, the J gene TRBJ1-2; no clear D gene. The V and J ends lost 5 bases and 1 base respectively, with 17 bases between them. CDR1 and CDR2 (germline): MDHEN, SYDVKM. This CDR3 contains 16 residues. DNA of the CDR3: TGTGCCAGCAGTATTCCGGGGAGGGCCCTTAACTATGGCTACACCTTC. Encoded protein: CASSIPGRALNYGYTF.

This clone was found once. V usage is TRBV4-2 and J usage is TRBJ1-5, with unresolved D. Germline CDR1 reads LGHNA; CDR2 reads YNFKEQ. With 0 bases removed from V and 7 bases from J, the gap between germline ends came to 7 bases. There are 13 residues in the CDR3. CDR3 in DNA: TGTGCCAGCAGCCAAGAGGGCCAGCAGCCCCAGCATTTT. It encodes CASSQEGQQPQHF.

The CDR3: CASSDMGSANEKLFF. The CDR3 DNA sequence: TGTGCCAGCAGTGATATGGGGTCGGCTAATGAAAAACTGTTTTTT. V and J are TRBV2 and TRBJ1-4; D is undetermined. The CDR3 is made up of 15 amino acids. V lost 3 bases to trimming and J lost 3 bases, with 11 bases between them. The germline V gene encodes CDR1 SNHLY and CDR2 FYNNEI.

The chain recombines TRBV27 with TRBJ1-1; no clear D gene. The CDR3 totals 13 residues. CDR1 is MNHEY, CDR2 SMNVEV, per germline (reference sequence). V shed 4 bases and J shed 4 bases, with 10 bases lying between them. CDR3 sequence reads: CASSSVLSTEAFF. For the CDR3, the DNA is TGTGCCAGCAGTTCCGTGTTGAGCACTGAAGCTTTCTTT.

This chain connects TRBV6-5 to TRBJ2-2; 11 nucleotides line up with TRBD1. V lost 6 bases to trimming and J lost 6 bases; unmatched junction nucleotides: 6. The CDR3 has 15 amino acids. Germline V CDR1 and CDR2: MNHEY, SVGAGI. CDR3 DNA sequence: TGTGCCAGCAGGCCCACGGGACAGGGGGCCGGGGAGCTGTTTTTT. It is translated as CASRPTGQGAGELFF.

This rearrangement joins TRBV5-4 to TRBJ2-7; perhaps TRBD2 as D (5 bases). V shed 4 bases and J shed 3 bases, with 14 bases lying between them. The CDR3 has 14 residues. Per the germline V gene, CDR1 is SGHNT and CDR2 is YYREEE (reference sequence). CDR3: CASSPGRLGYEQYF. The CDR3 DNA is TGTGCCAGCAGCCCGGGGAGACTGGGCTACGAGCAGTACTTC.